This entry is about one T cell receptor beta chain. Its specificity is unknown. The source of the sample is a study of T-cell memory formation after mild COVID-19. About the study: For the most part, TCR clusters were specific to one donor.

UMIs and sample barcodes were carried by the TCR alpha and TCR beta cDNA libraries that 5'RACE produced using constant-segment primers. TCRdb re-called the 5' RACE reads with MiXCR, one entry per CDR3 protein. The sample lists some 88,000 distinct CDR3 sequences, nearly 25% occurring once. Trimming cost V 10 bases and J 4 bases; bases outside gene matches: 19. This CDR3 has 18 amino acids. Study-level points and caveats: Among CD4+ contracting clones, most were CM and EM, and CD8+ ones EMRA. The finding that pre-infection memory included some responding clones suggested that cross-reactive memory joined.

Sequencing input: PBMCs or a T cell subset sorted from them (not recorded which). The rearrangement links TRBV12-3 or TRBV12-4 to TRBJ2-2; TRBD1 matches 9 bases. The TCR was taken from a man between 18 and 29 years old who had mild COVID-19 (a few samples of this study predate the infection). Cell type and time point are not known. The CDR3 protein is CATQTVLSGTGSTGELFF. The DNA of the CDR3 is TGTGCCACCCAGACGGTACTTTCCGGGACAGGGAGCACCGGGGAGCTGTTTTTT.